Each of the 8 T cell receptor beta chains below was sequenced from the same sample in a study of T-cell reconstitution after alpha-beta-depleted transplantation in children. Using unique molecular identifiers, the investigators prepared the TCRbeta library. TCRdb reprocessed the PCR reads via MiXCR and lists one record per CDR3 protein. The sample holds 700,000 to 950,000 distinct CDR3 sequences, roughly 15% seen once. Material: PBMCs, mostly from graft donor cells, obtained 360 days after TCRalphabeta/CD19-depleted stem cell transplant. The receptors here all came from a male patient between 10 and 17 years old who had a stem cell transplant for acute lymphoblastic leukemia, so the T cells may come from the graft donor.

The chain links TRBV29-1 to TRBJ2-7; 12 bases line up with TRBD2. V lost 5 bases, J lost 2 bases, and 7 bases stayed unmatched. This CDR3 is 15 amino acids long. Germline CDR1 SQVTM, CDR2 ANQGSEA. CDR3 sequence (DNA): TGCAGCGTTTATCTAGCGGGAGGGCTAACCTACGAGCAGTACTTC. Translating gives CSVYLAGGLTYEQYF.

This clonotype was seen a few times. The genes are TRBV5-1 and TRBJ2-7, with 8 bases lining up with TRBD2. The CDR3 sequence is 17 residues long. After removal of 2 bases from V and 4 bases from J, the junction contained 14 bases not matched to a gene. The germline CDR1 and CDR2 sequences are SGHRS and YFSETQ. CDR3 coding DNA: TGCGCCAGCAGCTTACACAACTATAAGCGGGAGTATTACGAGCAGTACTTC. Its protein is CASSLHNYKREYYEQYF.

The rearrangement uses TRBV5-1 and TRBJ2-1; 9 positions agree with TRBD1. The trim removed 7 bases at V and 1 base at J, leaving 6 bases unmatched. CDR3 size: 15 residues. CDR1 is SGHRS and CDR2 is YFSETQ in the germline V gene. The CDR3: CASRNGTGSYNEQFF. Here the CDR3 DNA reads TGCGCCAGCCGTAACGGGACAGGGTCCTACAATGAGCAGTTCTTC.

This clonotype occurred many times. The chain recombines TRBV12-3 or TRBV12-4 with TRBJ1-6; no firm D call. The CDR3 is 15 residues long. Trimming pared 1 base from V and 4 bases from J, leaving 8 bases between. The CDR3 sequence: CASSLGGIYNSPLHF. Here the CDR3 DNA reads TGTGCCAGCAGTTTAGGGGGAATTTATAATTCACCCCTCCACTTT.

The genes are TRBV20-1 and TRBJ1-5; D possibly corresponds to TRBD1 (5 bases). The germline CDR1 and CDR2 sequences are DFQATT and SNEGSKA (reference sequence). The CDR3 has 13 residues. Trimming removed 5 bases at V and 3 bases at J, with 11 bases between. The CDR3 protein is CSAAGRDNQPQHF. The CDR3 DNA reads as TGCAGTGCTGCGGGACGAGACAATCAGCCCCAGCATTTT.

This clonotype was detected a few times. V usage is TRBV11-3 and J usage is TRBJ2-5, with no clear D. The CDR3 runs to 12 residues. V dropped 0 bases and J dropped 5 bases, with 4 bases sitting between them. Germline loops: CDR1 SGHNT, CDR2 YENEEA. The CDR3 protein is CASSLDKETQYF. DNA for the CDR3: TGTGCCAGCAGCTTAGACAAGGAGACCCAGTACTTC.

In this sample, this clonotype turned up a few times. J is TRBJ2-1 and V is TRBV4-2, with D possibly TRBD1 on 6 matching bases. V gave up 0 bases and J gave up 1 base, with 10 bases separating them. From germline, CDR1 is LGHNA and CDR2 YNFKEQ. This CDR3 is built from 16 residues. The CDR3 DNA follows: TGTGCCAGCAGCCAAGAGGGGGCAGTGTCCTACAATGAGCAGTTCTTC. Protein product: CASSQEGAVSYNEQFF.

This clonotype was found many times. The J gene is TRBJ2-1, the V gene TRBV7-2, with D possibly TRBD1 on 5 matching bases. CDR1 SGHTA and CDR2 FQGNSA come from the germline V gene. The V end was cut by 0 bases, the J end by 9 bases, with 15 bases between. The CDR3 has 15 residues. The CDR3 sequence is CASSLANYRIGEQFF. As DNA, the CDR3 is TGTGCCAGCAGCTTAGCAAATTACAGGATAGGTGAGCAGTTCTTC.